This passage covers 11 T cell receptor beta chains from one sample sequenced in a study of regulatory T cells in long-lasting Graves disease. Both iRepertoire HTBI primers and Arm-PCR of CDR3 regions were used to build the TCR beta libraries. A single record per CDR3 protein comes from TCRdb applying MiXCR to the multiplex PCR reads. The sample consists of fewer than 400,000 distinct CDR3 sequences, roughly 21% of them appearing once. The time point is: persistent/refractory GD, antithyroid drugs over 5 years with positive TRAb. PBMCs were the source of the RNA used for TCR sequencing. Sequencing was performed on peripheral blood mononuclear cells (PBMCs), taken when the disease was refractory, from a patient treated with antithyroid drugs. The receptors derive from a female donor with Graves disease.

A few counts support this clonotype. The chain recombines TRBV4-3 with TRBJ1-5, with 7 bases lining up with TRBD1. The ends lost 0 bases at V and 6 bases at J; junction bases unmatched: 11. Looked up from germline, CDR1 is LGHNA and CDR2 is YSLEER. The CDR3 has 17 residues. The CDR3 loop is CASSQDATGTITQPQHF. The CDR3 DNA reads TGCGCCAGCAGCCAAGATGCGACAGGGACCATCACTCAGCCCCAGCATTTT.

This clonotype was picked up a small number of times. CDR3 region: CASITWGTSRGEAFF. CDR3 DNA sequence: TGTGCCAGCATCACCTGGGGGACAAGTAGAGGGGAAGCTTTCTTT. This rearrangement joins TRBV7-9 to TRBJ1-1, with D possibly matching TRBD1 (6 bases). The CDR3 runs to 15 residues. From germline, CDR1 is SEHNR and CDR2 FQNEAQ (reference sequence). V was clipped by 7 bases and J by 8 bases, with 23 bases between them.

This clonotype was recorded at least ten times. The chain combines TRBV7-9 with TRBJ2-5; unclear D gene. CDR3 length: 15 amino acids. Between the trimmed V and J ends, which lost 3 bases and 5 bases, there was a span of 16 bases. Germline CDR1 is SEHNR and CDR2 is FQNEAQ (reference sequence). Written as DNA, the CDR3 is TGTGCCAGCAGCTTTTTGCAAGAACAAGTTGAGACCCAGTACTTC. Amino acids: CASSFLQEQVETQYF.

This clonotype was detected ten times or more. The chain is built from TRBV20-1 and TRBJ1-1; unclear D gene. The CDR3 contains 11 residues. V dropped 4 bases and J dropped 6 bases, with 9 bases sitting between them. CDR1 DFQATT and CDR2 SNEGSKA come from the germline V gene (reference sequence). CDR3 sequence reads: CSATPEAEAFF. The CDR3 DNA reads TGCAGTGCTACCCCGGAGGCTGAAGCTTTCTTT.

A remark on this clonotype: This clone may be a read error of a much larger clone one base away. The CDR3 DNA reads as TGTGCCAGCAGTTTGTCCAGGGCAATCACTGAAGCTTTCTTT. Translating it yields CASSLSRAITEAFF. The genes are TRBV12-3 or TRBV12-4 and TRBJ1-1, with D perhaps matching TRBD1 (5 bases). V lost 3 bases, J lost 4 bases, and 12 bases lay in between. The CDR3 totals 14 residues.

Turning to this clonotype: A read error may be the cause here, since a much bigger clone is one base away. The chain employs TRBV4-1 and TRBJ2-2, with D tentatively TRBD2 (6 bases). CDR3 size: 15 residues. Per the germline V gene, CDR1 is MGHRA and CDR2 is YSYEKL. Trimming cost V 3 bases and J 7 bases, with 15 bases left between them. The CDR3 protein is CASSQLSGVNGELFF. CDR3 DNA sequence: TGCGCCAGCAGCCAGCTATCGGGAGTGAACGGGGAGCTGTTTTTT.

Sample share makes this clonotype medium-sized. The chain combines TRBV2 with TRBJ2-7; D is undetermined. Germline V gene data show CDR1 as SNHLY and CDR2 as FYNNEI. This CDR3 has 11 residues. V was clipped by 5 bases and J by 5 bases, with 7 bases between them. CDR3 amino acids: CASSTADEQYF. The CDR3 DNA reads as TGTGCCAGCAGTACCGCTGACGAGCAGTACTTC. Drawing the rest from reference TRBV2 and TRBJ2-7, the complete variable domain is EPEVTQTPSHQVTQMGQEVILRCVPISNHLYFYWYRQILGQKVEFLVSFYNNEISEKSEIFDDQFSVERPDGSNFTLKIRSTKLEDSAMYFCASSTADEQYFGPGTRLTVT.

This clonotype showed up many times. The CDR3 protein is CASSPPGGVTQYF. The CDR3 coding sequence is TGTGCCAGCAGCCCTCCTGGGGGGGTGACCCAGTACTTC. This rearrangement joins TRBV7-2 to TRBJ2-5; 7 nucleotides match TRBD2. From germline, CDR1 is SGHTA and CDR2 FQGNSA. V lost 5 bases, J lost 7 bases, and 7 bases stayed unmatched. This CDR3 is 13 amino acids long.

This clonotype was counted many times. The chain links TRBV28 to TRBJ2-4, with D tentatively TRBD1 or TRBD2 (7 bases each). The CDR3 covers 14 residues. The ends were cut back, 6 bases at V and 3 bases at J, with 12 bases in the middle. CDR1 and CDR2 (germline): MDHEN, SYDVKM. CDR3 region: CASSQGGSKNIQYF. The CDR3, as DNA: TGTGCCAGCAGCCAGGGGGGGAGCAAAAACATTCAGTACTTC.

This clonotype occurred many times. The V gene is TRBV6-1, the J gene TRBJ2-7, with TRBD2 identical over 7 bases. The V gene's germline CDR1 is MNHNS and CDR2 SASEGT. This CDR3 has 14 amino acids. V was pared by 10 bases and J by 6 bases, with 15 bases of the junction left unmatched. Here the CDR3 DNA reads TGTGCCACCCATCGGAGCGGGAAAGCGGGCGAGCAGTACTTC. Translated, it gives CATHRSGKAGEQYF.

The chain couples TRBV6-2 or TRBV6-3 to TRBJ2-2, with D uncertain. The CDR3 loop spans 15 amino acids. Between the trimmed V and J ends, which lost 6 bases and 4 bases, there was a span of 15 bases. The germline CDR1 and CDR2 sequences are MNHEY and SVGEGT. The CDR3 sequence is CASSRTSSGTGELFF. CDR3 coding DNA: TGTGCCAGCAGCCGTACTTCGTCCGGCACCGGGGAGCTGTTTTTT.